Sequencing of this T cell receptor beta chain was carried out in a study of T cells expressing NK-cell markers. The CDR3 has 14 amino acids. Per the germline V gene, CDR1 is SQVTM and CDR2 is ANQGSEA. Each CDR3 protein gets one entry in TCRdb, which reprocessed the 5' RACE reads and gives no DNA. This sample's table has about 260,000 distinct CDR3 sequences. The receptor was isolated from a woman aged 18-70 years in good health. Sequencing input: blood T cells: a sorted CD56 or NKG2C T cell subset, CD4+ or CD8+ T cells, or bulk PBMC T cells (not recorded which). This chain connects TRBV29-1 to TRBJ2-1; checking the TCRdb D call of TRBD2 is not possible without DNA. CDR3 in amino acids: CSVDRPPSYNEQFF.